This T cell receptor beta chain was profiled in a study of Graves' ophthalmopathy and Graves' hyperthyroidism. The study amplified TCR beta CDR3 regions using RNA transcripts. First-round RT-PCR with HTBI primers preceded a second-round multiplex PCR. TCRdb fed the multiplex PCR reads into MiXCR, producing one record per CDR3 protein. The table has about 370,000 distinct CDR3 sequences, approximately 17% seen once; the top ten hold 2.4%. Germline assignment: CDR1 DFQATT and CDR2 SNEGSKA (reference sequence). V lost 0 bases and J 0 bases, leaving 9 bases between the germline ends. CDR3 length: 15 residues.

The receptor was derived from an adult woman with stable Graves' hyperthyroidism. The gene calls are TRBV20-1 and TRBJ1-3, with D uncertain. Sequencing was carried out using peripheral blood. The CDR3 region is CSARDSRNSGNTIYF. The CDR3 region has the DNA TGCAGTGCTAGAGATAGCAGAAACTCTGGAAACACCATATATTTT.